One sample yielded the 14 T cell receptor beta chains listed below, sequenced in a study of T cells after posttransplantation cyclophosphamide. Here immunoSEQ multiplex PCR was the method, and the copy in TCRdb shows in-frame clones only, minus some. This sample has 38,000 or so clones, each found more than once. Sequencing used PBMCs. The receptors were gathered from a man in his fifties or sixties in good health, CMV-negative, and a related stem cell transplant donor.

This clone was recorded many times. The rearrangement joins TRBV30 to TRBJ1-4; perhaps TRBD1 as D (5 bases). Germline values: CDR1 GTSNPN, CDR2 SVGIG (reference sequence). The CDR3 is made up of 14 amino acids. V gave up 4 bases and J gave up 5 bases, with 14 bases separating them. The CDR3 DNA reads as TGTGCCTGGACGCGAGGACACCCGAATGAAAAACTGTTTTTT. It codes for CAWTRGHPNEKLFF.

This clone was detected ten times or more. This chain uses TRBV29-1 with TRBJ1-5, with unresolved D. This CDR3 spans 12 amino acids. V dropped 4 bases and J dropped 9 bases, with 13 bases sitting between them. CDR1 SQVTM and CDR2 ANQGSEA come from the germline V gene. CDR3 in DNA: TGCAGCGTTGGGCCCTCCGAGGGGCCCCAGCATTTT. Its translation: CSVGPSEGPQHF.

This clone showed up many times. V is TRBV6-1 and J is TRBJ1-1; 7 bases map to TRBD1. The CDR3 has 12 amino acids. V was clipped by 4 bases and J by 9 bases; unmatched bases: 5. Germline CDR1 and CDR2: MNHNS and SASEGT. As DNA, the CDR3 is TGTGCCAGCAGTGTTGCGGGACAGAAAGCTTTCTTT. Translating it yields CASSVAGQKAFF.

This clone was detected only a few times. The chain combines TRBV7-3 with TRBJ2-5; the match to TRBD2 covers 13 bases. This CDR3 has 16 amino acids. Trimming at V came to 5 bases and at J to 2 bases, leaving 5 bases not matched to a gene. CDR1 SGHTA and CDR2 FQGTGA come from the germline V gene. The CDR3: CASSPGTSGAQETQYF. DNA for the CDR3: TGTGCCAGCAGCCCCGGGACTAGCGGGGCACAAGAGACCCAGTACTTC. The full variable domain, its missing parts supplied by reference TRBV7-3 and TRBJ2-5, is GAGVSQTPSNKVTEKGKYVELRCDPISGHTALYWYRQSLGQGPEFLIYFQGTGAADDSGLPNDRFFAVRPEGSVSTLKIQRTERGDSAVYLCASSPGTSGAQETQYFGPGTRLLVL.

In this sample, this clone turned up many times. The gene calls are TRBV11-3 and TRBJ2-1; D remains unclear. CDR1 SGHNT and CDR2 YENEEA come from the germline V gene. This CDR3 spans 11 amino acids. The V gene lost 3 bases and the J gene lost 7 bases, with 4 bases spanning the gap. CDR3 in DNA: TGTGCCAGCAGCTTCGGGAATGAGCAGTTCTTC. Amino acid sequence: CASSFGNEQFF.

This clone was counted many times. The V gene is TRBV7-9, the J gene TRBJ2-2; tentatively, D is TRBD2 (5 bases). The CDR3 covers 16 residues. Trimming shortened V by 4 bases and J by 4 bases, and 16 bases separated the two germline ends. Germline V lookup: CDR1 SEHNR, CDR2 FQNEAQ (reference sequence). This CDR3 reads CASSSAPSAGTGELFF. CDR3 nucleotide sequence: TGTGCCAGCAGCTCCGCACCATCTGCGGGCACCGGGGAGCTGTTTTTT.

This clone has ten or more counts. V usage is TRBV7-3 and J usage is TRBJ2-2; tentative D call: TRBD1 (5 bases). This CDR3 has 15 amino acids. Deletions cut 2 bases from V and 4 bases from J, with 11 bases between. Germline CDR1 SGHTA, CDR2 FQGTGA. CDR3 bases: TGTGCCAGCAGCTTAGTGCAGGGCGGCACCGGGGAGCTGTTTTTT. It codes for CASSLVQGGTGELFF.

This clone was detected only a few times. This chain joins TRBV6-5 and TRBJ2-1; 7 bases are a match to TRBD1. This CDR3 region has 12 residues. J gave up 13 bases and V 2 bases, and 5 bases lay outside the gene matches. Germline CDR1 and CDR2: MNHEY and SVGAGI. CDR3 sequence (DNA): TGTGCCAGCAGTTACGCGACAGGGACACAGTTCTTC. It is translated as CASSYATGTQFF.

This clone was recorded at least ten times. The chain links TRBV25-1 to TRBJ1-1; possibly TRBD1 for D (5 bases). Germline CDR1 reads MGHDK; CDR2 reads SYGVNS. Trimming left V 4 bases short and J 0 bases short, with 12 bases between. This CDR3 has 15 amino acids. The CDR3 nucleotides read TGTGCCAGCAGTGGATTAAAGACAGTGAACACTGAAGCTTTCTTT. It yields the protein CASSGLKTVNTEAFF.

This clone was counted many times. V is TRBV4-3 and J is TRBJ2-7; the match to TRBD1 covers 9 bases. CDR1 and CDR2 (germline): LGHNA, YSLEER. The J segment lost 5 bases and the V segment lost 0 bases, leaving 5 bases of the junction unmatched. There are 15 residues in the CDR3. The CDR3 spells CASSQDWTGEDEQYF. The CDR3 coding sequence is TGCGCCAGCAGCCAAGACTGGACAGGGGAGGACGAGCAGTACTTC.

This clone was seen repeatedly, ten times or more. The chain employs TRBV2 and TRBJ1-5, with 9 bases that match TRBD1. With V trimmed by 6 bases and J by 2 bases, 8 bases remained unmatched. The CDR3 runs 16 residues. CDR1 is SNHLY, CDR2 FYNNEI, per germline. The CDR3 DNA is TGTGCCAGCAGACCTCACAGGGGGCCGGGCAATCAGCCCCAGCATTTT. Its protein product is CASRPHRGPGNQPQHF.

This clone was detected only a few times. The chain links TRBV7-3 to TRBJ2-1; D may be TRBD2 (5 bases). V was pared by 2 bases and J by 6 bases, with 23 bases between. CDR3 size: 18 residues. The V gene's germline CDR1 is SGHTA and CDR2 FQGTGA. CDR3 nucleotides: TGTGCCAGCAGCTTACTTGCCGGAGCTCCCGCTAGCTTCAATGAGCAGTTCTTC. Encoded protein: CASSLLAGAPASFNEQFF.

The chain combines TRBV27 with TRBJ1-2; a weak D match, TRBD1 (6 bases). Germline assignment: CDR1 MNHEY and CDR2 SMNVEV (reference sequence). There are 14 residues in the CDR3. Trimming removed 0 bases from V and 4 bases from J, with 9 bases in between. Written as DNA, the CDR3 is TGTGCCAGCAGTTTATCCAGGGGAGCCTATGGCTACACCTTC. Its translation is CASSLSRGAYGYTF.

The J gene is TRBJ2-3, the V gene TRBV7-3; 9 bases align to TRBD1. The junction had 7 bases not matched to a gene; V was cut back by 5 bases and J by 7 bases. The CDR3 is 14 residues long. The germline V gene encodes CDR1 SGHTA and CDR2 FQGTGA. The CDR3, as DNA: TGTGCCAGCAGCCCCGGGACAGGGTCTAATACGCAGTATTTT. Residues: CASSPGTGSNTQYF.